These 25 T cell receptor beta chains originate from one sample sequenced in a study of CD8 T cells in ankylosing spondylitis. TCRdb re-analysed the 5' RACE reads in MiXCR, keeping a single row per CDR3 protein. This table holds around 280,000 distinct CDR3 sequences, around 20% found once. Input material: blood, either unsorted or a sorted T cell fraction (not recorded which). The receptors here all came from a male donor with ankylosing spondylitis or in good health (not recorded which).

V usage is TRBV27 and J usage is TRBJ2-7; D not resolved. Germline assignment: CDR1 MNHEY and CDR2 SMNVEV (reference sequence). CDR3 length: 14 amino acids. Trimming took 7 bases from V and 2 from J, leaving 15 bases between them. DNA of the CDR3: TGTGCCAGCATCCGGCCTTACAAAACCTACGAGCAGTACGTC. Encoded protein: CASIRPYKTYEQYV.

This clonotype was counted only a few times. The chain combines TRBV4-1 with TRBJ2-7, with D uncertain. CDR1 MGHRA and CDR2 YSYEKL come from the germline V gene. The CDR3 extends over 15 amino acids. V dropped 4 bases and J dropped 0 bases, with 13 bases sitting between them. The CDR3 sequence: CASSLNYLSSYEQYV. CDR3 in DNA: TGCGCCAGCAGCCTCAACTACCTGAGCTCCTACGAGCAGTACGTC.

This chain joins TRBV6-2 or TRBV6-3 and TRBJ2-2, with D perhaps matching TRBD2 (6 bases). The CDR3 contains 15 residues. Trimming cost V 2 bases and J 7 bases, with 14 bases left between them. Germline V CDR1 and CDR2: MNHEY, SVGEGT. CDR3 in amino acids: CASSYRPTGSGELFF. The CDR3 DNA is TGTGCCAGCAGTTACCGGCCTACCGGGAGCGGGGAGCTGTTTTTT.

This clonotype was detected ten times or more. This chain connects TRBV29-1 to TRBJ1-1; no clear D. V was clipped by 6 bases and J by 7 bases, with 15 bases between them. CDR3 length equals 12 residues. Germline lookup yields CDR1 SQVTM and CDR2 ANQGSEA. CDR3 sequence: CSVEIRRIEAFF. CDR3 sequence (DNA): TGCAGCGTAGAAATTCGGCGGATTGAAGCTTTCTTT.

A few counts support this clonotype. This sequence joins TRBV7-7 and TRBJ2-1; D perhaps matches TRBD1 (6 bases). The CDR3 runs to 13 residues. Trimming pared 1 base from V and 9 bases from J, leaving 10 bases between. CDR1 is SSHAT and CDR2 is FNYEAQ in the germline V gene (reference sequence). The CDR3 spells CASSLDDRSEQFF. For the CDR3, the DNA is TGTGCCAGCAGCTTAGACGACAGGAGTGAGCAGTTCTTC.

In its sample, this clonotype was seen a few times. V usage is TRBV3-1 and J usage is TRBJ2-1; TRBD2 might be the D (6 bases). V was pared by 1 base and J by 12 bases, with 13 bases between. Germline-derived CDR1 and CDR2 are LGHDT and YNNKEL (reference sequence). The CDR3 runs to 13 residues. The CDR3 spells CASSQGRPGVQFF. The CDR3 DNA reads as TGTGCCAGCAGCCAAGGACGACCGGGGGTGCAGTTCTTC.

This clonotype turned up a few times. The chain joins TRBV27 to TRBJ2-4; D is ambiguous. Germline CDR1 is MNHEY and CDR2 is SMNVEV (reference sequence). The V and J ends lost 0 bases and 9 bases respectively, with 9 bases between them. This CDR3 contains 13 residues. CDR3 in amino acids: CASSLSGAAIQYF. The CDR3 region has the DNA TGTGCCAGCAGTTTATCGGGCGCGGCCATTCAGTACTTC.

V usage is TRBV4-2 and J usage is TRBJ1-1; no definite D call. CDR1 LGHNA and CDR2 YNFKEQ come from the germline V gene. V shed 3 bases and J shed 6 bases, with 17 bases lying between them. This CDR3 is built from 15 residues. The CDR3 here is CASSQERITIPEAFF. The CDR3 DNA sequence: TGTGCCAGCAGCCAGGAGAGGATTACGATACCTGAAGCTTTCTTT.

This rearrangement joins TRBV29-1 to TRBJ1-2, with D possibly TRBD1 on 6 matching bases. The CDR3 sequence is 13 residues long. Deletions cut 6 bases from V and 8 bases from J, with 19 bases between. Germline V lookup: CDR1 SQVTM, CDR2 ANQGSEA. The CDR3 region is CSVQLGGRTGYTF. In DNA form, the CDR3 reads TGCAGCGTCCAATTAGGGGGGCGGACGGGCTACACCTTC.

This clonotype was seen a few times. The chain combines TRBV29-1 with TRBJ2-7; TRBD1 matches 8 bases. The CDR3 has 12 amino acids. J gave up 2 bases and V 5 bases, and 2 bases lay outside the gene matches. CDR1 is SQVTM, CDR2 ANQGSEA, per germline. The CDR3 sequence: CSVSTGAYEQYV. DNA for the CDR3: TGCAGCGTTTCGACAGGGGCCTACGAGCAGTACGTC.

This clonotype was picked up a small number of times. V and J are TRBV20-1 and TRBJ1-6; D is unclear. This CDR3 is 13 amino acids long. V dropped 6 bases and J dropped 10 bases, with 16 bases sitting between them. CDR1 and CDR2 from the germline V gene are DFQATT and SNEGSKA (reference sequence). The CDR3 loop reads CSATTIYNSPLHF. The CDR3 DNA follows: TGCAGTGCCACTACTATTTACAACTCACCCCTCCACTTT.

The sample holds a few counts of this clonotype. The gene calls are TRBV20-1 and TRBJ2-1, with 8 bases aligning to TRBD2. The germline gives CDR1 DFQATT, CDR2 SNEGSKA (reference sequence). CDR3 size: 16 residues. Germline trimming cut 1 base from V and 7 bases from J; bases unmatched to any gene: 12. CDR3 sequence reads: CSARGLVGGAQNEQFF. In nucleotides, the CDR3 is TGCAGTGCTAGAGGTCTGGTCGGGGGGGCCCAGAATGAGCAGTTCTTC.

V usage is TRBV24-1 and J usage is TRBJ2-2, with unresolved D. The CDR3 has 12 amino acids. V shed 4 bases and J shed 11 bases, with 10 bases lying between them. CDR1 is KGHDR, CDR2 SFDVKD, per germline. The CDR3 region is CATSDSPPELFF. The DNA for the CDR3 is TGTGCCACCAGTGACTCCCCGCCCGAGCTGTTTTTT.

This clonotype was counted at least ten times. V and J are TRBV9 and TRBJ2-2; D is perhaps TRBD2 (5 bases). The CDR3 has 15 amino acids. The germline CDR1 and CDR2 sequences are SGDLS and YYNGEE. Trimming pared 0 bases from V and 1 base from J, leaving 7 bases between. This CDR3 is CASSVGTENTGELFF. CDR3 bases: TGTGCCAGCAGCGTAGGGACTGAGAACACCGGGGAGCTGTTTTTT. Combining the CDR3 with reference TRBV9 and TRBJ2-2 gives the whole variable domain DSGVTQTPKHLITATGQRVTLRCSPRSGDLSVYWYQQSLDQGLQFLIQYYNGEERAKGNILERFSAQQFPDLHSELNLSSLELGDSALYFCASSVGTENTGELFFGEGSRLTVL.

The chain joins TRBV12-3 or TRBV12-4 to TRBJ2-7; tentatively, D is TRBD1 (6 bases). The CDR3 totals 13 residues. Trimming shortened V by 3 bases and J by 6 bases, and 12 bases separated the two germline ends. The CDR3 is CASSLAGVSEQYV. CDR3 bases: TGTGCCAGCAGTTTGGCAGGGGTTTCCGAGCAGTACGTC.

This clonotype was counted at least ten times. This rearrangement joins TRBV9 to TRBJ2-1, with D unclear. CDR3 length: 17 amino acids. Germline loops: CDR1 SGDLS, CDR2 YYNGEE. The V end lost 0 bases, the J end lost 0 bases, and 13 bases lay between the germline ends. The CDR3 bases are TGTGCCAGCAGCGTAGTAGGTCGGACGAGCTCCTACAATGAGCAGTTCTTC. Protein sequence: CASSVVGRTSSYNEQFF.

The chain carries TRBV12-3 or TRBV12-4 and TRBJ2-2; TRBD2 matches at 8 bases. The CDR3 consists of 17 residues. The trim removed 5 bases at V and 4 bases at J, leaving 12 bases unmatched. CDR3 bases: TGTGCCAGCAGTCCCATTGTATTAGCGGGGTTCACCGGGGAGCTGTTTTTT. Protein sequence: CASSPIVLAGFTGELFF.

This clonotype was recorded at least ten times. The rearrangement uses TRBV5-1 and TRBJ2-2, with TRBD2 identical over 8 bases. The junction had 2 bases not matched to a gene; V was cut back by 4 bases and J by 0 bases. The CDR3 consists of 15 residues. Germline lookup yields CDR1 SGHRS and CDR2 YFSETQ. As DNA, the CDR3 is TGCGCCAGCAGCCAGGGACTAGCGAACACCGGGGAGCTGTTTTTT. It specifies CASSQGLANTGELFF.

This clonotype was picked up many times. One junction end disagrees with the germline gene, perhaps due to a read error. The chain carries TRBV5-6 and TRBJ1-4; weak D call: TRBD1 (5 bases). Germline CDR1 SGHDT, CDR2 YYEEEE. This CDR3 region has 13 residues. This CDR3 is CASSLLGPGTSSF. Here the CDR3 DNA reads TGTGCCAGCAGCTTGTTAGGGCCGGGGACTTCATCTTTT.

This clonotype was counted many times. The junction and the germline gene differ at one end; a read error may be behind it. V and J are TRBV12-3 or TRBV12-4 and TRBJ1-2, with D tentatively TRBD1 (5 bases). The CDR3 sequence is 13 residues long. CDR3 region: CASSPTGDYGYTF. The DNA of the CDR3 is TGCGCCAGCTCCCCTACAGGTGACTATGGCTACACCTTC.

This clonotype was observed a handful of times. This chain links TRBV18 with TRBJ2-1; a possible D gene is TRBD1 (5 bases). Trimming removed 6 bases from V and 7 bases from J, with 10 bases in between. The germline V gene encodes CDR1 KGHSH and CDR2 LQKENI. CDR3 length: 12 residues. The CDR3 reads CASSPAGNEQFF. The CDR3 DNA is TGTGCCAGCTCGCCAGCAGGGAATGAGCAGTTCTTC.

The chain uses TRBV28 and TRBJ1-1, with no clear D. The V and J ends lost 3 bases and 8 bases respectively, with 10 bases between them. CDR3 length: 12 residues. Looked up from germline, CDR1 is MDHEN and CDR2 is SYDVKM. The CDR3 DNA sequence: TGTGCCAGCAGTTTCGGGCAGGCGGAAGCTTTCTTT. Encoded protein: CASSFGQAEAFF.

In its sample, this clonotype was seen many times. V usage is TRBV19 and J usage is TRBJ2-5; 7 bases map to TRBD1. This CDR3 is 14 amino acids long. V lost 3 bases to trimming and J lost 3 bases; unmatched junction nucleotides: 4. In germline, CDR1 is LNHDA, CDR2 SQIVND (reference sequence). CDR3 sequence reads: CASSIRQGKETQYF. CDR3 bases: TGTGCCAGTAGTATTCGACAGGGAAAAGAGACCCAGTACTTC.

This clonotype was counted between two and nine times. The chain joins TRBV28 to TRBJ2-1; 7 bases are a match to TRBD2. Germline assignment: CDR1 MDHEN and CDR2 SYDVKM. The CDR3 has 13 amino acids. V gave up 4 bases and J gave up 14 bases; unmatched junction bases: 11. The CDR3 DNA sequence: TGTGCCAGCAGTTCCGGAGGGAGGGGAAAGAAGTTCTTC. This gives the protein CASSSGGRGKKFF.

CDR3 nucleotides: TGTGCCAGCAGTTTAAAGCATGTCACCGGGGAGCTGTTTTTT. Its translation: CASSLKHVTGELFF. The chain couples TRBV12-3 or TRBV12-4 to TRBJ2-2; no clear D. The V end lost 2 bases, the J end lost 4 bases, and 8 bases lay between the germline ends. The CDR3 has 14 amino acids.